A single sample gave rise to the 21 T cell receptor beta chains below, sequenced in a study of blood T cell repertoires in COVID-19. This table comes from immunoSEQ multiplex PCR, and its TCRdb copy is limited to in-frame clones, with some not included. The table lists roughly 150,000 clones, about 88% of them singletons, with around 2.5% in the top ten. Sequencing input: peripheral blood. The receptors shown here come from a woman older than 75 with COVID-19, enrolled during active disease.

The rearrangement joins TRBV15 to TRBJ1-3; a weak D match, TRBD1 (5 bases). The CDR3 has 15 residues. Trimming removed 4 bases at V and 2 bases at J, with 12 bases between. Germline V CDR1 and CDR2: LNHNV, YYDKDF (reference sequence). In DNA form, the CDR3 reads TGTGCCACCAGCACCCCTTGGGGGGCTGGAAACACCATATATTTT. This codes for CATSTPWGAGNTIYF.

The V and J genes are TRBV5-1 and TRBJ2-7; perhaps TRBD2 as D (6 bases). This CDR3 has 13 amino acids. The germline CDR1 and CDR2 sequences are SGHRS and YFSETQ. V dropped 6 bases and J dropped 4 bases, with 14 bases sitting between them. The CDR3 sequence: CASTGDLSYEQYF. In DNA, the CDR3 is TGCGCCAGCACGGGGGACCTAAGTTACGAGCAGTACTTC.

The rearrangement links TRBV2 to TRBJ2-1; the match to TRBD2 covers 11 bases. V lost 0 bases and J lost 6; bases outside the gene matches: 4. Germline CDR1 SNHLY, CDR2 FYNNEI. The CDR3 runs to 16 residues. The CDR3 here is CASSEAGLAAPNEQFF. The DNA for the CDR3 is TGTGCCAGCAGTGAAGCGGGACTAGCGGCCCCCAATGAGCAGTTCTTC.

The CDR3 coding sequence is TGTGCCAGCAGCTTAGAGCGACTAGCGGGAGTCAGTAATGAGCAGTTCTTC. Protein sequence: CASSLERLAGVSNEQFF. The chain combines TRBV7-8 with TRBJ2-1; 12 positions match TRBD2. The CDR3 extends over 17 amino acids. CDR1 is SGHVS, CDR2 FQNEAQ, per germline. After removal of 1 base from V and 7 bases from J, the junction contained 8 bases not matched to a gene. Using reference TRBV7-8 and TRBJ2-1 for the parts outside the CDR3, the full variable domain is GAGVSQSPRYKVAKRGQDVALRCDPISGHVSLFWYQQALGQGPEFLTYFQNEAQLDKSGLPSDRFFAERPEGSVSTLKIQRTQQEDSAVYLCASSLERLAGVSNEQFFGPGTRLTVL.

The chain is built from TRBV7-2 and TRBJ1-5, with 10 nucleotides matching TRBD1. Germline trimming cut 1 base from V and 6 bases from J; bases unmatched to any gene: 3. Germline V CDR1 and CDR2: SGHTA, FQGNSA. The CDR3 is 15 amino acids. The CDR3 DNA reads as TGTGCCAGCAGCTTAGTGACAGGGGGCCGTCAGCCCCAGCATTTT. Its protein is CASSLVTGGRQPQHF.

The chain links TRBV27 to TRBJ2-5; no firm D call. There are 14 residues in the CDR3. Germline lookup yields CDR1 MNHEY and CDR2 SMNVEV (reference sequence). V dropped 4 bases and J dropped 5 bases, with 14 bases sitting between them. The DNA of the CDR3 is TGTGCCAGCAGTTCATATGGCGGATGGGAGACCCAGTACTTC. As protein: CASSSYGGWETQYF.

The V call is TRBV18, the J call TRBJ2-1, with D maybe TRBD2 (7 bases). The CDR3 is 16 amino acids. V dropped 6 bases and J dropped 7 bases, with 22 bases sitting between them. Looked up from germline, CDR1 is KGHSH and CDR2 is LQKENI. Here the CDR3 reads CASSLSRGGSINEQFF. Written as DNA, the CDR3 is TGTGCCAGCTCCCTGTCGAGGGGGGGGTCAATTAATGAGCAGTTCTTC. Using reference TRBV18 and TRBJ2-1 for the parts outside the CDR3, the full variable domain is NAGVMQNPRHLVRRRGQEARLRCSPMKGHSHVYWYRQLPEEGLKFMVYLQKENIIDESGMPKERFSAEFPKEGPSILRIQQVVRGDSAAYFCASSLSRGGSINEQFFGPGTRLTVL.

This clone was seen a few times. The rearrangement links TRBV28 to TRBJ1-2; tentatively, D is TRBD1 (5 bases). Trimming took off 8 bases at V and 2 bases at J, with 9 bases between the two ends. The CDR3 has 12 amino acids. CDR1 and CDR2 from the germline V gene are MDHEN and SYDVKM. The CDR3 is CASQTANYGYTF. The CDR3 DNA is TGTGCCAGCCAGACAGCGAACTATGGCTACACCTTC.

The chain uses TRBV18 and TRBJ2-1; D is perhaps TRBD1 (6 bases). Germline-derived CDR1 and CDR2 are KGHSH and LQKENI. The V end was cut by 6 bases, the J end by 0 bases, with 21 bases between. This CDR3 has 18 residues. The CDR3 sequence is CASSPNSRQASSYNEQFF. In DNA form, the CDR3 reads TGTGCCAGCTCTCCTAACTCCCGACAGGCGAGCTCCTACAATGAGCAGTTCTTC.

This sequence joins TRBV19 and TRBJ2-7, with 9 bases matching TRBD1. Trimming removed 4 bases from V and 7 bases from J; junction bases left unmatched: 8. Per the germline V gene, CDR1 is LNHDA and CDR2 is SQIVND (reference sequence). The CDR3 runs 14 residues. DNA of the CDR3: TGTGCCAGTAGTACCGGGACAGGGACTTCGGAGCAGTACTTC. Residues: CASSTGTGTSEQYF.

This clone has just one count. J is TRBJ2-3 and V is TRBV11-3; the match to TRBD1 covers 7 bases. The CDR3 is 16 residues long. The J segment lost 4 bases and the V segment lost 1 base, leaving 8 bases of the junction unmatched. Germline V gene data show CDR1 as SGHNT and CDR2 as YENEEA. CDR3 loop: CASSLGTGASADTQYF. CDR3 sequence (DNA): TGTGCCAGCAGCTTAGGAACAGGGGCCTCGGCAGATACGCAGTATTTT. The whole variable domain, remainder taken from reference TRBV11-3 and TRBJ2-3, is EAGVVQSPRYKIIEKKQPVAFWCNPISGHNTLYWYLQNLGQGPELLIRYENEEAVDDSQLPKDRFSAERLKGVDSTLKIQPAELGDSAVYLCASSLGTGASADTQYFGPGTRLTVL.

The chain combines TRBV3-1 (or the pseudogene TRBV3-2) with TRBJ2-7, with D possibly TRBD2 on 6 matching bases. Germline CDR1 and CDR2: LGHDT and YNNKEL (reference sequence). Trimming removed 5 bases from V and 7 bases from J, with 15 bases in between. This CDR3 region has 13 residues. The CDR3: CASSEAGPGEQYF. The CDR3 DNA reads as TGTGCCAGCAGCGAGGCGGGGCCGGGGGAGCAGTACTTC.

The J gene is TRBJ2-1, the V gene TRBV2; TRBD2 matches 8 bases. With V trimmed by 7 bases and J by 4 bases, 12 bases remained unmatched. The germline V gene has CDR1 SNHLY and CDR2 FYNNEI. The CDR3 consists of 16 residues. CDR3 sequence reads: CASTSGTRGGYNEQFF. In nucleotides, the CDR3 is TGTGCCAGCACTTCCGGGACTAGGGGGGGATACAATGAGCAGTTCTTC.

The chain combines TRBV7-2 with TRBJ2-7; 12 bases fit TRBD2. The CDR3 extends over 14 amino acids. Germline assignment: CDR1 SGHTA and CDR2 FQGNSA. The ends lost 5 bases at V and 3 bases at J; junction bases unmatched: 2. CDR3: CASSMTSGGYEQYF. The CDR3 region has the DNA TGTGCCAGCAGCATGACTAGCGGGGGCTACGAGCAGTACTTC.

The chain combines TRBV5-5 with TRBJ2-5; TRBD2 matches 9 bases. This CDR3 is built from 19 residues. Germline trimming cut 4 bases from V and 8 bases from J; bases unmatched to any gene: 24. From germline, CDR1 is SGHKS and CDR2 YYEKEE (reference sequence). The CDR3 reads CASSTIAGELATALVTQYF. The DNA of the CDR3 is TGTGCCAGCAGCACAATAGCGGGAGAACTGGCAACGGCCCTGGTAACCCAGTACTTC.

The V gene is TRBV2, the J gene TRBJ1-2, with 10 bases identical to TRBD1. CDR1 and CDR2 (germline): SNHLY, FYNNEI. V was pared by 5 bases and J by 4 bases, with 4 bases of the junction left unmatched. The CDR3 sequence is 14 residues long. The CDR3 region has the DNA TGTGCCAGCAGTACGGGACAGGGGATCTATGGCTACACCTTC. It encodes CASSTGQGIYGYTF. The whole variable domain, remainder taken from reference TRBV2 and TRBJ1-2, is EPEVTQTPSHQVTQMGQEVILRCVPISNHLYFYWYRQILGQKVEFLVSFYNNEISEKSEIFDDQFSVERPDGSNFTLKIRSTKLEDSAMYFCASSTGQGIYGYTFGSGTRLTVV.

This clone came up once. Written as DNA, the CDR3 is TGTGCCAGTAGTCTCCAGGGAACCAACTCCTACGAGCAGTACTTC. This codes for CASSLQGTNSYEQYF. The chain links TRBV19 to TRBJ2-7; TRBD1 is a possible D gene (5 bases). This CDR3 is built from 15 residues. Trimming removed 5 bases at V and 0 bases at J, with 14 bases between. Germline-derived CDR1 and CDR2 are LNHDA and SQIVND (reference sequence).

The chain carries TRBV5-6 and TRBJ2-1, with D unclear. V was trimmed by 3 bases and J by 4 bases, leaving 5 bases between them. Germline assignment: CDR1 SGHDT and CDR2 YYEEEE. The CDR3 sequence is 12 residues long. CDR3: CASSSQYNEQFF. In nucleotides, the CDR3 is TGTGCCAGCAGCTCGCAGTACAATGAGCAGTTCTTC.

The J gene is TRBJ2-5, the V gene TRBV15; tentatively, D is TRBD1 (6 bases). Deletions cut 2 bases from V and 2 bases from J, with 18 bases between. Germline-derived CDR1 and CDR2 are LNHNV and YYDKDF (reference sequence). The CDR3 is 17 residues long. CDR3 region: CATSRTKRQAGQETQYF. CDR3 DNA: TGTGCCACCAGCAGAACTAAGCGACAGGCTGGACAAGAGACCCAGTACTTC.

The CDR3 DNA is TGTGCCAGCAGCGCGAACAACTATGGCTACACCTTC. Translating it yields CASSANNYGYTF. This sequence joins TRBV6-2 or TRBV6-3 and TRBJ1-2; D is unresolved. V was pared by 6 bases and J by 2 bases, with 7 bases between. Germline V lookup: CDR1 MNHEY, CDR2 SVGEGT. The CDR3 length is 12 residues.

V usage is TRBV28 and J usage is TRBJ1-1; TRBD1 is a possible D gene (5 bases). The CDR3 extends over 14 amino acids. V was clipped by 6 bases and J by 0 bases, with 11 bases between them. CDR1 and CDR2 (germline): MDHEN, SYDVKM. The CDR3 region is CASRPRQLNTEAFF. The CDR3 DNA follows: TGTGCCAGCAGACCCAGACAGTTGAACACTGAAGCTTTCTTT.